The text below deals with one TCR beta chain. TCRdb processed the RT-PCR reads anew with MiXCR; each CDR3 protein has one entry. The table lists fewer than 25,000 distinct CDR3 sequences, roughly 43% of them singletons. The source of the sample is a study of patients and donors after allogeneic stem cell transplantation. V lost 0 bases and J lost 8, with 11 bases in between. The germline V gene encodes CDR1 LGHDT and CDR2 YNNKEL (reference sequence). The CDR3 has 14 residues. This chain joins TRBV3-1 and TRBJ2-1; D is ambiguous. Specimen: blood, either unsorted or a sorted T cell fraction (not recorded which). This receptor was identified in a human donor who was either an allogeneic HSCT recipient or a stem cell or donor lymphocyte infusion donor (not recorded which). It is not recorded whose cells these are; they may come from a transplant donor. The CDR3 bases are TGTGCCAGCAGCCAAGAAAGCGAGACCCATGAGCAGTTCTTC. Amino acid sequence: CASSQESETHEQFF.